This T cell receptor (beta chain) was sequenced for a study of blood T cell repertoires in COVID-19. As for the study in general: Whether acute or convalescent, the COVID-19 samples came from the United States, Italy and Spain. T cells, B-cell-depleted T cells, or PBMCs supplied cDNA or gDNA.

Germline V gene data show CDR1 as MGHRA and CDR2 as YSYEKL. V shed 0 bases and J 0 bases; nucleotides not matched to a gene: 5. CDR3 length: 17 residues. Original analysis: Reference gene primer amplification gave nucleated cell count estimates. Using immunoSEQ multiplex PCR, the repertoire was profiled, and TCRdb retains in-frame clones only, with some absent. V, J and clone size are taken as reported in that table, and D and trimming were inferred from the DNA itself. The table records 180,000 or so clones, just over 85% of them present only once. The chain couples TRBV4-1 to TRBJ2-1; 7 nucleotides line up with TRBD1. The material sequenced was peripheral blood. The TCR was taken from a man in his 60s with acute or convalescent COVID-19. The CDR3 DNA follows: TGCGCCAGCAGCCAAGAAAGGGACAGCAGCTCCTACAATGAGCAGTTCTTC. As protein: CASSQERDSSSYNEQFF.